The text below deals with one T cell receptor beta chain. This specimen comes from a study of human T cells and chemical hapten exposure. CDR3 length equals 14 residues. The V gene lost 0 bases and the J gene lost 2 bases, with 7 bases spanning the gap. MiXCR, applied by TCRdb to the RACE reads, yields one record per CDR3 protein. Here the sample spans 350,000 or so distinct CDR3 sequences, approximately 6.3% being singletons. Regarding time point: patch test 1, 2 weeks after DPC sensitization. Treatment indicated: therapeutic diphenylcyclopropenone sensitization with weekly scalp DPC. The receptor comes from a woman younger than 35 with alopecia areata. Some clones in this sample may be carry-over from other donors' samples. The chain carries TRBV12-3 or TRBV12-4 and TRBJ1-2; TRBD1 is a possible D gene (5 bases). The specimen was whole blood, collected in connection with sensitization to the hapten diphenylcyclopropenone (DPC). In DNA form, the CDR3 reads TGTGCCAGCAGTTTAGCTGACAGAAACTATGGCTACACCTTC. Translating gives CASSLADRNYGYTF.